The 17 T cell receptor beta chains below were found in one sample sequenced in a study of blood T cell repertoires in COVID-19. Measured with immunoSEQ multiplex PCR; TCRdb has only the in-frame clones, and not every one. The data contain 100,000 to 130,000 clones, roughly 90% of them singletons. Sample: peripheral blood. These receptors originate from a man in his forties with active or convalescent COVID-19.

This chain uses TRBV2 with TRBJ2-1; 9 bases are a match to TRBD1. The germline gives CDR1 SNHLY, CDR2 FYNNEI. The ends lost 2 bases at V and 6 bases at J; junction bases unmatched: 8. The CDR3 contains 16 residues. As DNA, the CDR3 is TGTGCCAGCAGTGAATGGGGGACAGGGTCGGTCAATGAGCAGTTCTTC. Translating gives CASSEWGTGSVNEQFF.

The rearrangement joins TRBV6-1 to TRBJ1-5; 7 nucleotides match TRBD1. V was pared by 3 bases and J by 2 bases, with 7 bases of the junction left unmatched. The CDR3 length is 16 residues. CDR1 is MNHNS and CDR2 is SASEGT in the germline V gene. In nucleotides, the CDR3 is TGTGCCAGCAGTGAGCTTCGTGACAGGGGCAATCAGCCCCAGCATTTT. Its translation is CASSELRDRGNQPQHF.

The chain has TRBV7-2 and TRBJ2-5; possibly TRBD1 for D (6 bases). The V gene lost 3 bases and the J gene lost 1 base, with 9 bases spanning the gap. The germline gives CDR1 SGHTA, CDR2 FQGNSA. The CDR3 length is 14 residues. This CDR3 reads CASSFRDTQETQYF. The CDR3 coding sequence is TGTGCCAGCAGCTTCCGGGACACCCAAGAGACCCAGTACTTC.

This sequence joins TRBV9 and TRBJ1-3; D remains unclear. The CDR3 totals 16 residues. Trimming cost V 0 bases and J 0 bases, with 10 bases left between them. CDR1 and CDR2 (germline): SGDLS, YYNGEE. The chain's CDR3 is CASSVDNSLSGNTIYF. The CDR3 nucleotides are TGTGCCAGCAGCGTAGATAACAGTCTCTCTGGAAACACCATATATTTT.

This clone was counted a few times. This chain joins TRBV7-8 and TRBJ2-1; no clear D gene. Germline V gene lookup returns CDR1 SGHVS and CDR2 FQNEAQ. Trimming cost V 4 bases and J 4 bases, with 20 bases left between them. The CDR3 length is 17 residues. CDR3 protein: CASSSDSVRMRYNEQFF. CDR3 DNA sequence: TGTGCCAGCAGCTCAGACTCGGTCAGAATGAGGTACAATGAGCAGTTCTTC.

The CDR3 nucleotides are TGCGCCAGCAGCTTGGAGGACAGGTGGAACATTCAGTACTTC. Amino acids: CASSLEDRWNIQYF. This chain uses TRBV5-1 with TRBJ2-4; 7 nucleotides match TRBD1. The ends lost 0 bases at V and 7 bases at J; junction bases unmatched: 4. Per germline, CDR1 SGHRS and CDR2 YFSETQ. The CDR3 is made up of 14 amino acids.

This rearrangement joins TRBV9 to TRBJ1-2; D is uncertain. The V end was cut by 3 bases, the J end by 4 bases, with 13 bases between. CDR1 is SGDLS and CDR2 is YYNGEE in the germline V gene. The length of the CDR3 is 14 residues. In nucleotides, the CDR3 is TGTGCCAGCAGCGCCCACGATGCCGGCTATGGCTACACCTTC. Its translation: CASSAHDAGYGYTF.

The chain combines TRBV28 with TRBJ1-6; TRBD1 aligns across 7 bases. This CDR3 has 13 residues. Germline lookup yields CDR1 MDHEN and CDR2 SYDVKM. Trimming cost V 7 bases and J 8 bases; bases outside gene matches: 5. CDR3 residues: CASTYRGDSPLHF. DNA of the CDR3: TGTGCCAGCACATACAGGGGCGATTCACCCCTCCACTTT.

The rearrangement joins TRBV7-3 to TRBJ1-1; 7 bases map to TRBD1. CDR3 size: 14 residues. Germline lookup yields CDR1 SGHTA and CDR2 FQGTGA. J lost 5 bases, V lost 1 base, and 4 bases had no gene match. This CDR3 is CASSLKGAGTEAFF. The CDR3 coding sequence is TGTGCCAGCAGCTTAAAGGGGGCGGGGACTGAAGCTTTCTTT.

This chain connects TRBV7-9 to TRBJ2-5; perhaps TRBD1 as D (6 bases). V shed 8 bases and J shed 5 bases, with 15 bases lying between them. Germline loops: CDR1 SEHNR, CDR2 FQNEAQ (reference sequence). The CDR3 sequence is 13 residues long. The CDR3 here is CASRAGQGETQYF. CDR3 DNA sequence: TGTGCCAGCCGCGCAGGGCAGGGGGAGACCCAGTACTTC.

The chain has TRBV5-4 and TRBJ2-5; tentative D call: TRBD2 (5 bases). Germline CDR1 and CDR2: SGHNT and YYREEE (reference sequence). This CDR3 spans 13 amino acids. V dropped 0 bases and J dropped 5 bases, with 8 bases sitting between them. CDR3 DNA: TGTGCCAGCAGCTTGGCCAAGCGGGAGACCCAGTACTTC. Residues: CASSLAKRETQYF. Using reference TRBV5-4 and TRBJ2-5 for the parts outside the CDR3, the full variable domain is ETGVTQSPTHLIKTRGQQVTLRCSSQSGHNTVSWYQQALGQGPQFIFQYYREEENGRGNFPPRFSGLQFPNYSSELNVNALELDDSALYLCASSLAKRETQYFGPGTRLLVL.

The chain uses TRBV9 and TRBJ1-3; D remains ambiguous. Trimming stripped 0 bases from V and 0 bases from J, with 4 bases between. The germline V gene encodes CDR1 SGDLS and CDR2 YYNGEE. CDR3 size: 14 residues. CDR3 loop: CASSVASSGNTIYF. CDR3 bases: TGTGCCAGCAGCGTAGCGTCCTCTGGAAACACCATATATTTT.

The chain recombines TRBV2 with TRBJ1-4; 11 bases map to TRBD1. The CDR3 covers 15 residues. Looked up from germline, CDR1 is SNHLY and CDR2 is FYNNEI. The J segment lost 7 bases and the V segment lost 6 bases, leaving 7 bases of the junction unmatched. The CDR3 sequence: CASSDVGTGGEKLFF. For the CDR3, the DNA is TGTGCCAGCAGCGACGTTGGGACAGGGGGTGAAAAACTGTTTTTT.

This chain links TRBV6-5 with TRBJ2-4, with D maybe TRBD1 (6 bases). V lost 4 bases to trimming and J lost 6 bases, with 13 bases between them. CDR1 is MNHEY and CDR2 is SVGAGI in the germline V gene. The CDR3 contains 14 residues. The chain's CDR3 is CASSSRLQGNIQYF. CDR3 nucleotides: TGTGCCAGCAGTTCCAGATTACAGGGAAACATTCAGTACTTC.

The chain has TRBV19 and TRBJ2-2; D gene ambiguous. The ends were cut back, 3 bases at V and 2 bases at J, with 7 bases in the middle. Looked up from germline, CDR1 is LNHDA and CDR2 is SQIVND (reference sequence). This CDR3 contains 14 residues. The CDR3 protein is CASSIQANTGELFF. As DNA, the CDR3 is TGTGCCAGTAGTATCCAGGCCAACACCGGGGAGCTGTTTTTT.

The CDR3 nucleotides are TGTGCCTGGAACCGCCTGTACACGGATACGCAGTATTTT. It codes for CAWNRLYTDTQYF. The V call is TRBV30, the J call TRBJ2-3; D not resolved. V was clipped by 4 bases and J by 6 bases, with 14 bases between them. The CDR3 is 13 amino acids. Germline values: CDR1 GTSNPN, CDR2 SVGIG (reference sequence).

This clone was found a few times. V is TRBV18 and J is TRBJ2-2, with a weak D call TRBD2 (6 bases). This CDR3 is built from 15 residues. V lost 3 bases and J lost 2, with 10 bases in between. The germline CDR1 and CDR2 sequences are KGHSH and LQKENI. The CDR3 is CASSPGLSNTGELFF. For the CDR3, the DNA is TGTGCCAGCTCACCCGGACTATCTAACACCGGGGAGCTGTTTTTT. Based on the CDR3 plus reference TRBV18 and TRBJ2-2, the full variable domain is NAGVMQNPRHLVRRRGQEARLRCSPMKGHSHVYWYRQLPEEGLKFMVYLQKENIIDESGMPKERFSAEFPKEGPSILRIQQVVRGDSAAYFCASSPGLSNTGELFFGEGSRLTVL.